The clone carrying this T cell receptor (beta chain) turned up a few times. Its matching antigen is unknown. TCRdb passed the 5' RACE reads through MiXCR, listing each CDR3 protein once. The profile shows 700,000 or so distinct CDR3 sequences, 15% to 20% of them singletons. The data were taken from a study of CD8 T cells in ankylosing spondylitis. Study outcomes and limitations: Seven to nine highly homologous variants made up a TCR beta motif, and this motif appeared characteristic of ankylosing spondylitis blood. Earlier studies detected some motif variants in reactive arthritis synovial fluid and blood. Disease-linked clones reportedly concentrated significantly in matched ankylosing spondylitis synovial fluid.

Sequenced: blood, either unsorted or a sorted T cell fraction (not recorded which). This TCR was recovered from a male donor with ankylosing spondylitis.

The CDR3 DNA sequence: TGTGCCAGCAGCCAAGTTCCTTCGGGAGTTGGCTATGGCTACACCTTC. Protein sequence: CASSQVPSGVGYGYTF. The chain is built from TRBV3-1 and TRBJ1-2, with D unresolved. The CDR3 is 16 residues long. Germline values: CDR1 LGHDT, CDR2 YNNKEL (reference sequence). Trimming stripped 1 base from V and 4 bases from J, with 16 bases between.